One sample yielded the 27 T cell receptor beta chains listed below, sequenced in a study of glioma-infiltrating T cells after dendritic cell vaccination. This table comes from immunoSEQ multiplex PCR, and its TCRdb copy is limited to in-frame clones, with some not included. Of fewer than 60,000 clones in the sample, approximately 90% were seen once. This sample's time point: after dendritic cell vaccination, including at tumor progression/relapse. The material was blood, obtained after dendritic cell vaccination. These receptors were obtained from a human donor with glioblastoma.

This rearrangement joins TRBV7-9 to TRBJ1-4, with a tentative D call TRBD1 (5 bases). The germline V gene encodes CDR1 SEHNR and CDR2 FQNEAQ (reference sequence). V gave up 5 bases and J gave up 8 bases, with 18 bases separating them. The CDR3 runs to 15 residues. The chain's CDR3 is CASSAGTQRGEKLFF. The DNA for the CDR3 is TGTGCCAGCAGCGCAGGGACTCAGCGCGGCGAAAAACTGTTTTTT.

The rearrangement uses TRBV5-6 and TRBJ2-7; TRBD2 might be the D (6 bases). The CDR3 runs 14 residues. Germline lookup yields CDR1 SGHDT and CDR2 YYEEEE. Trimming removed 4 bases at V and 7 bases at J, with 18 bases between. Written as DNA, the CDR3 is TGTGCCAGCAGCGGGCTAGCGACCGTTATGGAGCAGTACTTC. Protein: CASSGLATVMEQYF.

The chain links TRBV7-9 to TRBJ1-2; a possible D gene is TRBD1 (6 bases). Trimming stripped 2 bases from V and 5 bases from J, with 9 bases between. CDR3 length: 13 amino acids. Germline CDR1 and CDR2: SEHNR and FQNEAQ (reference sequence). This chain's CDR3 is CASSLQGMYGYTF. Here the CDR3 DNA reads TGTGCCAGCAGCTTACAGGGGATGTATGGCTACACCTTC.

The CDR3 region has the DNA TGTGCCAGCAGGGGGACAGGGACTACCTACGAGCAGTACTTC. Protein sequence: CASRGTGTTYEQYF. V gene TRBV2 combines with J gene TRBJ2-7; 9 positions match TRBD1. Germline lookup yields CDR1 SNHLY and CDR2 FYNNEI. V shed 6 bases, J shed 2 bases, and the junction held 5 bases outside the gene matches. The CDR3 has 14 amino acids. The complete variable domain, with remaining parts taken from reference TRBV2 and TRBJ2-7, reads EPEVTQTPSHQVTQMGQEVILRCVPISNHLYFYWYRQILGQKVEFLVSFYNNEISEKSEIFDDQFSVERPDGSNFTLKIRSTKLEDSAMYFCASRGTGTTYEQYFGPGTRLTVT.

The chain couples TRBV19 to TRBJ1-5; tentative D call: TRBD1 (6 bases). This CDR3 spans 13 amino acids. The V gene's germline CDR1 is LNHDA and CDR2 SQIVND (reference sequence). V lost 6 bases and J 6 bases, leaving 12 bases between the germline ends. CDR3 protein: CASRARGPQPQHF. CDR3 in DNA: TGTGCCAGTAGGGCCAGGGGCCCTCAGCCCCAGCATTTT.

Notes on this clone: One junction end disagrees with the germline gene, perhaps due to a read error. Other DNA sequences in the sample encode the same CDR3. The chain is built from TRBV7-7 and TRBJ2-7, with D maybe TRBD1 (5 bases). Germline CDR1 SSHAT, CDR2 FNYEAQ (reference sequence). The CDR3 loop spans 13 amino acids. This CDR3 reads CASSLADSYEQYF. The DNA for the CDR3 is TGTGCTAGCAGCTTAGCAGACAGCTACGAGCAGTACTTC.

This chain uses TRBV4-1 with TRBJ2-1; unclear D gene. This CDR3 comprises 15 residues. Germline V gene sequence: CDR1 MGHRA, CDR2 YSYEKL. Trimming took off 0 bases at V and 0 bases at J, with 6 bases between the two ends. CDR3 sequence reads: CASSQDRGSYNEQFF. The CDR3 DNA is TGCGCCAGCAGCCAAGATCGCGGCTCCTACAATGAGCAGTTCTTC.

This rearrangement joins TRBV2 to TRBJ2-7, with D uncertain. This CDR3 has 12 residues. The V gene's germline CDR1 is SNHLY and CDR2 FYNNEI. Trimming pared 4 bases from V and 6 bases from J, leaving 10 bases between. The CDR3 spells CASSGLVSEQYF. In DNA form, the CDR3 reads TGTGCCAGCAGTGGACTCGTAAGCGAGCAGTACTTC. The variable domain in full, with the rest retrieved from reference TRBV2 and TRBJ2-7, is EPEVTQTPSHQVTQMGQEVILRCVPISNHLYFYWYRQILGQKVEFLVSFYNNEISEKSEIFDDQFSVERPDGSNFTLKIRSTKLEDSAMYFCASSGLVSEQYFGPGTRLTVT.

V and J are TRBV5-5 and TRBJ1-2; TRBD1 matches at 9 bases. The germline V gene has CDR1 SGHKS and CDR2 YYEKEE (reference sequence). This CDR3 contains 18 residues. Trimming took 5 bases from V and 4 from J; bases not matched to a gene: 18. CDR3 nucleotide sequence: TGTGCCAGCAGTTCCCCCTCCGGGACAGGGCCGAGTAGCTATGGCTACACCTTC. It specifies CASSSPSGTGPSSYGYTF.

The chain recombines TRBV9 with TRBJ1-1; 7 nucleotides match TRBD1. This CDR3 spans 15 amino acids. CDR1 and CDR2 (germline): SGDLS, YYNGEE. Trimming cost V 3 bases and J 0 bases; bases outside gene matches: 5. CDR3 region: CASSERQGMNTEAFF. The CDR3 DNA sequence: TGTGCCAGCAGCGAGAGACAGGGTATGAACACTGAAGCTTTCTTT.

This clone was counted between two and nine times. V usage is TRBV5-1 and J usage is TRBJ1-1, with D uncertain. The germline V and J ends were trimmed by 4 bases and 4 bases, with 11 bases remaining between them. This CDR3 contains 13 residues. Germline CDR1 SGHRS, CDR2 YFSETQ. The CDR3 here is CASSPLRSTEAFF. CDR3 sequence (DNA): TGCGCCAGCAGCCCCTTGAGATCCACTGAAGCTTTCTTT.

The V gene is TRBV28, the J gene TRBJ1-2, with TRBD1 matching over 8 bases. The junction had 7 bases not matched to a gene; V was cut back by 3 bases and J by 7 bases. CDR3 length: 14 residues. Germline loops: CDR1 MDHEN, CDR2 SYDVKM. CDR3 bases: TGTGCCAGCAGTTTTGGACAGGGTCTTTCTGGCTACACCTTC. Translation gives CASSFGQGLSGYTF.

The rearrangement uses TRBV13 and TRBJ2-1; 9 bases are a match to TRBD1. V dropped 4 bases and J dropped 7; count of bases not matched to a gene: 8. Germline V CDR1 and CDR2: PRHDT, FYEKMQ (reference sequence). This CDR3 has 15 amino acids. The DNA of the CDR3 is TGTGCCAGCAGCTCTACAGGGGGCGCCCCGAATGAGCAGTTCTTC. As protein: CASSSTGGAPNEQFF.

The J gene is TRBJ1-2, the V gene TRBV7-9; perhaps TRBD1 as D (5 bases). The V end lost 2 bases, the J end lost 4 bases, and 14 bases lay between the germline ends. This CDR3 has 15 residues. CDR1 is SEHNR and CDR2 is FQNEAQ in the germline V gene (reference sequence). The CDR3 protein is CASSLKGGGGYGYTF. The CDR3 DNA reads TGTGCCAGCAGCTTAAAGGGCGGCGGGGGCTATGGCTACACCTTC.

J is TRBJ1-5 and V is TRBV28; 12 bases align to TRBD1. This CDR3 is 16 amino acids long. V gave up 3 bases and J gave up 7 bases; unmatched junction bases: 7. Germline-derived CDR1 and CDR2 are MDHEN and SYDVKM. CDR3 nucleotides: TGTGCCAGCAGTTTCTGGGACAGGGGGCGCTGGCAGCCCCAGCATTTT. Translation: CASSFWDRGRWQPQHF.

This clone came up a few times. The chain couples TRBV6-6 to TRBJ2-7; possible D gene TRBD1, 5 bases. The CDR3 is made up of 14 amino acids. In germline, CDR1 is MNHNY, CDR2 SVGAGI (reference sequence). Trimming cost V 5 bases and J 4 bases, with 15 bases left between them. The CDR3 coding sequence is TGTGCCAGCAGTCATCCTAGGGGCCGATACGAGCAGTACTTC. This sequence encodes CASSHPRGRYEQYF.

V is TRBV5-1 and J is TRBJ2-6; possibly TRBD1 for D (5 bases). From germline, CDR1 is SGHRS and CDR2 YFSETQ. The V and J ends lost 0 bases and 1 base respectively, with 5 bases between them. This CDR3 spans 15 amino acids. Here the CDR3 reads CASSLGQSGANVLTF. The DNA of the CDR3 is TGCGCCAGCAGCTTGGGACAGTCTGGGGCCAACGTCCTGACTTTC.

V and J are TRBV7-9 and TRBJ1-2; perhaps TRBD1 as D (6 bases). Germline CDR1 reads SEHNR; CDR2 reads FQNEAQ (reference sequence). V was clipped by 5 bases and J by 1 base, with 17 bases between them. The CDR3 consists of 16 residues. CDR3 amino acids: CASSPEGQLRNYGYTF. CDR3 nucleotides: TGTGCCAGCAGCCCTGAGGGACAACTCCGTAACTATGGCTACACCTTC.

The CDR3 DNA sequence: TGTGCCAGCAGTGCGACTAGCGGGACGCAGTATTTT. The encoded protein is CASSATSGTQYF. The chain uses TRBV6-6 and TRBJ2-3, with 10 bases identical to TRBD2. Unmatched junction bases numbered 2, after V lost 5 bases and J lost 9 bases. This CDR3 has 12 amino acids. Germline CDR1 is MNHNY and CDR2 is SVGAGI (reference sequence).

V gene TRBV10-2 combines with J gene TRBJ2-1, with D possibly being TRBD2 (6 bases). Germline V CDR1 and CDR2: WSHSY, SAAADI. The CDR3 contains 13 residues. Trimming cost V 5 bases and J 7 bases, with 12 bases left between them. The CDR3 spells CASSRAGLNEQFF. The DNA for the CDR3 is TGCGCCAGCAGTAGGGCGGGGTTGAATGAGCAGTTCTTC.

The chain couples TRBV7-6 to TRBJ2-1; the D gene is possibly TRBD2 (6 bases). This CDR3 region has 14 residues. Germline loops: CDR1 SGHVS, CDR2 FNYEAQ. V was trimmed by 5 bases and J by 12 bases, leaving 20 bases between them. This chain's CDR3 is CASSPGTGTSGQFF. CDR3 coding DNA: TGTGCCAGCAGCCCCGGGACTGGGACCTCAGGGCAGTTCTTC.

The chain carries TRBV4-2 and TRBJ2-7, with D possibly matching TRBD2 (6 bases). CDR3 size: 15 residues. Per germline, CDR1 LGHNA and CDR2 YNFKEQ. Between the trimmed V and J ends, which lost 4 bases and 3 bases, there was a span of 16 bases. In DNA form, the CDR3 reads TGTGCCAGCAGCCCCAGACCGCTAGCGAACTACGAGCAGTACTTC. Amino acid sequence: CASSPRPLANYEQYF.

The chain combines TRBV10-3 with TRBJ1-1; D not resolved. Deletions cut 7 bases from V and 7 bases from J, with 16 bases between. Germline V gene lookup returns CDR1 ENHRY and CDR2 SYGVKD. This CDR3 region has 13 residues. The CDR3 is CAIKNVGVGEAFF. As DNA, the CDR3 is TGTGCCATCAAGAATGTCGGGGTGGGTGAAGCTTTCTTT.

This clone was recorded a few times. V gene TRBV4-2 combines with J gene TRBJ1-4, with no clear D. This CDR3 region has 12 residues. CDR1 and CDR2 from the germline V gene are LGHNA and YNFKEQ. Deletions cut 2 bases from V and 7 bases from J, with 5 bases between. The CDR3 DNA follows: TGTGCCAGCAGCCAACTAGGTGAAAAACTGTTTTTT. Encoded protein: CASSQLGEKLFF.

This clone has a single count. The chain carries TRBV5-1 and TRBJ1-2; TRBD1 aligns across 10 bases. The CDR3 contains 16 residues. Germline CDR1 is SGHRS and CDR2 is YFSETQ. The trim removed 0 bases at V and 8 bases at J, leaving 10 bases unmatched. CDR3 loop: CASSLGGTGALKGYTF. The CDR3 bases are TGCGCCAGCAGCTTGGGGGGGACAGGGGCCTTGAAGGGCTACACCTTC.

In this sample, this clone turned up a few times. Other DNA sequences in this specimen translate into the identical CDR3. This chain connects TRBV9 to TRBJ1-1; D unresolved. Germline assignment: CDR1 SGDLS and CDR2 YYNGEE. With 0 bases removed from V and 0 bases from J, the gap between germline ends came to 6 bases. The CDR3 has 14 amino acids. As DNA, the CDR3 is TGTGCCAGCAGCGTAGACAGACTGAACACTGAAGCTTTCTTT. Encoded protein: CASSVDRLNTEAFF.

The gene calls are TRBV29-1 and TRBJ2-1; 12 bases align to TRBD2. The CDR3 has 18 amino acids. V shed 6 bases and J 7 bases; nucleotides not matched to a gene: 19. Per the germline V gene, CDR1 is SQVTM and CDR2 is ANQGSEA. The CDR3 bases are TGCAGCGTGAGGCGTCTGACAGGGACTGGGACTAGCGGGAATGAGCAGTTCTTC. Its protein product is CSVRRLTGTGTSGNEQFF.